The TCR beta chain described here comes from a study of CD4 and CD8 cells across lung adenocarcinoma regions. Via MiXCR, TCRdb re-called the PCR reads, giving one row per CDR3 protein. This table holds tens of thousands of distinct CDR3 sequences, roughly half found once. The patients had localized lung adenocarcinoma, a non-small cell subtype. What was sequenced was CD8+ T cells from the center of a lung tumor. The sequence derives from a male donor with lung adenocarcinoma. The CD4 and CD8 labels of this study may be unreliable.

The CDR3: CAGKVEGLAIPRELFF. The CDR3 nucleotides read TGTGCCGGAAAAGTCGAAGGACTAGCTATACCCCGGGAGCTGTTTTTT. The chain has TRBV19 and TRBJ2-2, with 8 nucleotides matching TRBD2. This CDR3 comprises 16 residues. CDR1 is LNHDA and CDR2 is SQIVND in the germline V gene (reference sequence). V lost 11 bases, J lost 9 bases, and 20 bases stayed unmatched.